This T cell receptor (beta chain) came from a study of T-cell memory formation after mild COVID-19 (dated by TCRdb to the early 2020s). Regarding the complete study: TCR sequence clusters from the two donors were largely donor specific. T-cell clones expanding and contracting after mild COVID-19 in a couple of donors were tracked by longitudinal TCRalpha and TCRbeta repertoire sequencing. Two young, previously healthy adult volunteers, one female and one male, were included in the cohort. The paper's findings and limits, for the study overall: Contracting CD4+ clones turned up mainly in the CM and EM memory subsets, whereas EMRA was where CD8+ clones were enriched. Some responding clones were detected in pre-infection memory, which suggested that pre-existing cross-reactive memory T cells had joined the SARS-CoV-2 response. Clones that contracted from day 15 to 85 showed balanced CD4/CD8 phenotypes, whereas a second wave of clones that expanded from day 15 to 37 leaned towards CD4+. Whether the second-wave clones peaking on day 37 were SARS-CoV-2 specific was not confirmed. Only two mild cases were covered by the study, and larger cohorts that include severe cases with pre-infection samples were considered necessary.

TCRdb lists the instrument as Illumina NovaSeq 6000. TCRalpha and TCRbeta cDNA libraries were built by 5'RACE with constant-segment primers, adding sample barcodes and unique molecular identifiers. Trizol reagent was used to extract RNA from every sample. Libraries were amplified in two PCR steps, with a second sample barcode and Illumina TruSeq adapters added in the second step. Sequencing of the libraries was done on an Illumina NovaSeq, producing 2 x 150 bp paired-end reads. The authors' analysis ran thus. The reads were demultiplexed and collapsed into UMI-guided consensus sequences using migec v1.2.7. Using mixcr v2.1.11, UMI consensuses were aligned to TRA and TRB V and J templates and then assembled into clonotypes. Clonotypes were classified as expanded or contracted when called significant by both edgeR and NoisET, with noise models trained on biological replicates. For edgeR calls, the thresholds were a false discovery rate-adjusted p below 0.01 and a log2 fold-change of 1. As an exploratory analysis of dynamics, max-normalized trajectories of the 1000 most abundant clonotypes were examined with PCA combined with hierarchical clustering. Separately sequenced CD4+ and CD8+ repertoires were used to assign the CD4 or CD8 phenotype of responding clones. TCRdb applied fastp at Q25 and MiXCR to the public reads, then kept only in-frame beta chains. Records with the same CDR3 protein are collapsed into one entry carrying the most frequent genes and DNA. The V and J calls here are based on TCRdb, not the publication. Recorded for this sample are 380,000 or so distinct CDR3 sequences; roughly an eighth of them occurred a single time. Approximately 22% of the sample is taken by the ten largest.

Note on this clonotype: What this receptor recognizes is not known. The record has no base qualities; no much larger clone is one base away.

Ficoll-Paque density gradient centrifugation was the method used to isolate PBMCs. From V the trimming removes 3 bases and from J it removes 6 bases, while the gene matches leave 2 bases of the junction unaccounted for. The CDR3 runs 13 amino acids, cysteine and phenylalanine included. Here the CDR3 DNA is all that survives: 39 bases in frame from base 1. Sequences were obtained from PBMCs or a T cell subset sorted from them (not recorded which). The V and J segments used are TRBV12-3 or TRBV12-4 and TRBJ2-3; 8 middle bases align to TRBD2. The source is a man between 18 and 29 years old who had mild COVID-19 (a few samples of this study predate the infection). The sample titles of this study are shuffled in the database, so cell type and time point are left out; the donor was told from shared clones. CDR3 protein: CASSFSSGDTQYF. The nucleotide sequence is TGTGCCAGCAGTTTCTCTAGCGGGGATACGCAGTATTTT.